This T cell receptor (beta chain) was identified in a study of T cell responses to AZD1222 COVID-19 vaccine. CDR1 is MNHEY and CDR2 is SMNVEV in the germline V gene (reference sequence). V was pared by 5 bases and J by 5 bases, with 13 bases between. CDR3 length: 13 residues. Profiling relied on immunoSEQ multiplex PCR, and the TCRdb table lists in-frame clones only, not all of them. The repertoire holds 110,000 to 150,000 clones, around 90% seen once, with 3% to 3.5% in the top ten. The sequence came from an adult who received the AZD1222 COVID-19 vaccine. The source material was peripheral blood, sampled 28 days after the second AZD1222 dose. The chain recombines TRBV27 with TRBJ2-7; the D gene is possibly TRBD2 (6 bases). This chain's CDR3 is CASSTYPSDEQYF. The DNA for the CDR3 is TGTGCCAGCAGTACCTATCCTAGCGACGAGCAGTACTTC.